The 20 T cell receptor beta chains below were found in one sample sequenced in a study of human T cells and chemical hapten exposure. TCRdb independently ran MiXCR on the RACE reads; one entry per CDR3 protein. The sample lists about 200,000 distinct CDR3 sequences, approximately 26% occurring once. Time point specified: patch test 3, about 24 weeks after DPC sensitization. The treatment: therapeutic diphenylcyclopropenone sensitization with weekly scalp DPC. The starting material was whole blood, obtained in connection with sensitization to the hapten diphenylcyclopropenone (DPC). The receptor source for this set is a woman in her 40s with alopecia areata. Some clones in this sample may be carry-over from other donors' samples.

The chain couples TRBV5-6 to TRBJ2-3; D possibly uses TRBD1 or TRBD2 (7 bases each). CDR1 is SGHDT, CDR2 YYEEEE, per germline. The CDR3 sequence is 16 residues long. V was clipped by 1 base and J by 4 bases, with 16 bases between them. CDR3 protein: CASSLLGRGGADTQYF. CDR3 in DNA: TGTGCCAGCAGCTTGCTGGGCAGGGGGGGGGCAGATACGCAGTATTTT.

The table lists this clonotype with a few counts. V and J are TRBV4-3 and TRBJ2-1; 12 bases are a match to TRBD1. The CDR3 is made up of 14 amino acids. The V segment lost 4 bases and the J segment 9 bases; nucleotides outside the gene matches: 4. Per the germline V gene, CDR1 is LGHNA and CDR2 is YSLEER. For the CDR3, the DNA is TGCGCCAGCAGCCGGGACAGGGGGCCTAGTGAGCAGTTCTTC. Protein product: CASSRDRGPSEQFF.

This clonotype was detected only a few times. This rearrangement joins TRBV7-2 to TRBJ1-1, with D perhaps matching TRBD1 (5 bases). Between the trimmed V and J ends, which lost 5 bases and 7 bases, there was a span of 17 bases. CDR3 length: 14 amino acids. Per the germline V gene, CDR1 is SGHTA and CDR2 is FQGNSA. The CDR3 region is CASSVKSGNGEAFF. CDR3 nucleotide sequence: TGTGCCAGCAGCGTTAAGTCAGGGAACGGTGAAGCTTTCTTT.

This clonotype appeared many times. The gene calls are TRBV28 and TRBJ1-6, with D perhaps matching TRBD1 (5 bases). The CDR3 runs 14 residues. Germline CDR1 is MDHEN and CDR2 is SYDVKM. Trimming removed 6 bases at V and 10 bases at J, with 16 bases between. CDR3 sequence: CASSFSGQSSPLHF. The CDR3 DNA follows: TGTGCCAGCAGCTTCTCGGGGCAGTCCTCACCCCTCCACTTT.

This chain joins TRBV7-2 and TRBJ2-2, with D possibly matching TRBD2 (5 bases). The CDR3 runs to 13 residues. Germline V gives CDR1 SGHTA, CDR2 FQGNSA. The ends were cut back, 2 bases at V and 6 bases at J, with 7 bases in the middle. The CDR3 reads CASSLKGAGELFF. In nucleotides, the CDR3 is TGTGCCAGCAGCTTAAAGGGAGCCGGGGAGCTGTTTTTT.

The chain has TRBV6-1 and TRBJ1-3, with 9 bases that match TRBD1. After removal of 4 bases from V and 2 bases from J, the junction contained 0 bases not matched to a gene. Germline V gene sequence: CDR1 MNHNS, CDR2 SASEGT. CDR3 length: 14 residues. The CDR3 protein is CASSGTGAGNTIYF. The CDR3 region has the DNA TGTGCCAGCAGTGGGACAGGGGCTGGAAACACCATATATTTT.

In nucleotides, the CDR3 is TGCAGTGCTTCAGACACAGATACGCAGTATTTT. It encodes CSASDTDTQYF. The rearrangement links TRBV20-1 to TRBJ2-3; D remains unclear. Per the germline V gene, CDR1 is DFQATT and CDR2 is SNEGSKA (reference sequence). V was shortened by 5 bases and J by 2 bases, with 5 bases between the two germline ends. The CDR3 sequence is 11 residues long.

V is TRBV7-2 and J is TRBJ2-2; D unresolved. The CDR3 loop spans 12 amino acids. Germline CDR1 is SGHTA and CDR2 is FQGNSA. Trimming cost V 2 bases and J 8 bases, with 6 bases left between them. CDR3 amino acids: CASSLIEGELFF. CDR3 DNA sequence: TGTGCCAGCAGCTTAATCGAGGGGGAGCTGTTTTTT.

In its sample, this clonotype was seen once. The chain uses TRBV20-1 and TRBJ2-1; D perhaps matches TRBD2 (5 bases). This CDR3 has 15 amino acids. In germline, CDR1 is DFQATT, CDR2 SNEGSKA (reference sequence). Trimming took off 3 bases at V and 3 bases at J, with 15 bases between the two ends. The CDR3 nucleotides are TGCAGTGCTAGCGATCAGGACTGGAACTACAATGAGCAGTTCTTC. It specifies CSASDQDWNYNEQFF.

This sequence joins TRBV27 and TRBJ2-7, with 9 bases that match TRBD1. J was trimmed by 7 bases and V by 2 bases; bases with no gene match: 6. From germline, CDR1 is MNHEY and CDR2 SMNVEV (reference sequence). This CDR3 region has 14 residues. The CDR3 is CASSLTGQGTEQYF. As DNA, the CDR3 is TGTGCCAGCAGTTTAACCGGACAGGGGACGGAGCAGTACTTC.

The count of this clonotype is one. V and J are TRBV7-2 and TRBJ2-7, with 9 nucleotides matching TRBD2. The V and J ends lost 4 bases and 5 bases, in that order; junction bases with no gene match: 6. The V gene's germline CDR1 is SGHTA and CDR2 FQGNSA. CDR3 length equals 14 residues. CDR3 in amino acids: CASSSGTSIHEQYF. The CDR3 coding sequence is TGTGCCAGCAGCTCCGGGACTAGCATCCACGAGCAGTACTTC.

This chain uses TRBV4-2 with TRBJ2-3; TRBD2 matches 8 bases. V was clipped by 4 bases and J by 4 bases; unmatched bases: 10. The germline V gene encodes CDR1 LGHNA and CDR2 YNFKEQ. This CDR3 is 16 amino acids long. CDR3 in amino acids: CASSRQAGVPADTQYF. The CDR3 DNA sequence: TGTGCCAGCAGCCGACAAGCGGGAGTCCCCGCAGATACGCAGTATTTT.

This clonotype was observed a handful of times. The rearrangement joins TRBV6-5 to TRBJ2-1; D is unresolved. The CDR3 length is 13 residues. Germline loops: CDR1 MNHEY, CDR2 SVGAGI. Trimming cost V 6 bases and J 10 bases, with 16 bases left between them. For the CDR3, the DNA is TGTGCCAGCAGGCTTACACGAGCTGGGGAGCAGTTCTTC. As protein: CASRLTRAGEQFF.

A few counts support this clonotype. This chain joins TRBV6-1 and TRBJ1-5, with D tentatively TRBD1 (6 bases). CDR1 MNHNS and CDR2 SASEGT come from the germline V gene. The CDR3 spans 14 residues. The V end was cut by 3 bases, the J end by 4 bases, with 10 bases between. The CDR3 is CASSEGHQNQPQHF. CDR3 DNA: TGTGCCAGCAGTGAGGGACACCAAAATCAGCCCCAGCATTTT.

This chain uses TRBV28 with TRBJ2-5; perhaps TRBD1 as D (6 bases). Per germline, CDR1 MDHEN and CDR2 SYDVKM. V lost 5 bases, J lost 1 base, and 14 bases lay in between. This CDR3 has 15 residues. The CDR3 region has the DNA TGTGCCAGCAGTCTCCTGACAGGAAGCCAAGAGACCCAGTACTTC. Translation: CASSLLTGSQETQYF.

The chain combines TRBV4-1 with TRBJ1-5; D gene unclear. Per the germline V gene, CDR1 is MGHRA and CDR2 is YSYEKL. V lost 2 bases to trimming and J lost 5 bases, with 4 bases between them. The CDR3 is made up of 12 amino acids. CDR3 amino acids: CASSQIDQPQHF. The CDR3 DNA sequence: TGCGCCAGCAGCCAAATTGATCAGCCCCAGCATTTT.

The chain employs TRBV20-1 and TRBJ2-3; TRBD2 matches at 10 bases. J lost 4 bases, V lost 5 bases, and 9 bases had no gene match. Germline V gives CDR1 DFQATT, CDR2 SNEGSKA (reference sequence). The CDR3 sequence is 15 residues long. The CDR3 nucleotides read TGCAGTGCTTCAACCCCTAGCGGGAGTGCAGATACGCAGTATTTT. Protein: CSASTPSGSADTQYF.

The chain combines TRBV20-1 with TRBJ2-3; tentative D call: TRBD1 (6 bases). The CDR3 covers 13 residues. Germline assignment: CDR1 DFQATT and CDR2 SNEGSKA (reference sequence). Deletions cut 6 bases from V and 9 bases from J, with 19 bases between. The CDR3 is CSAQTRGTRTQYF. The DNA of the CDR3 is TGCAGTGCCCAGACGAGGGGGACGAGAACGCAGTATTTT.

In its sample, this clonotype was seen many times. The chain combines TRBV5-1 with TRBJ2-3; 11 bases map to TRBD2. This CDR3 has 14 amino acids. Germline-derived CDR1 and CDR2 are SGHRS and YFSETQ. V trimming: 5 bases; J trimming: 4 bases; junction bases outside the gene matches: 3. DNA of the CDR3: TGCGCCAGCAGTAGCGGGAGGGCCCCAGATACGCAGTATTTT. It specifies CASSSGRAPDTQYF.

The CDR3 reads CASSQYSGYYNEQFF. In DNA form, the CDR3 reads TGTGCCAGCAGCCAATATAGCGGGTATTACAATGAGCAGTTCTTC. This chain connects TRBV3-1 to TRBJ2-1; 7 positions match TRBD2. Germline V gene sequence: CDR1 LGHDT, CDR2 YNNKEL (reference sequence). The CDR3 loop spans 15 amino acids. V lost 2 bases, J lost 4 bases, and 5 bases stayed unmatched.